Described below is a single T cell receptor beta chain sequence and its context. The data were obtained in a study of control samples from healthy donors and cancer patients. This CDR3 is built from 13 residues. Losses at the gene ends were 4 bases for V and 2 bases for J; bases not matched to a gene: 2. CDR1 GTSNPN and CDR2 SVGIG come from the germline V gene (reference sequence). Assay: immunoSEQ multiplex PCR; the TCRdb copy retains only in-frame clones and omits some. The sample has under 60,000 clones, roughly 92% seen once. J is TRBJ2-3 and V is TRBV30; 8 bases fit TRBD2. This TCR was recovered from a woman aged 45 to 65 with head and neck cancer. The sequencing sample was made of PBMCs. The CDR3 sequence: CAWTSGPTDTQYF. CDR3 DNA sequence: TGTGCCTGGACTAGCGGGCCCACAGATACGCAGTATTTT.